Given below is one T cell receptor (beta chain) in context. Its antigen is not known. The record originates from a study of CD4 T cells in relation to SARS-CoV-2 and coronaviruses. At the level of the study: No peptide or an HIV-1 Nef peptide pool served as negative control. Crossreactive spike epitopes shared across donors were mapped to their HLA restriction.

The study, taken as a whole, reports: Roughly three fifths of donors had memory CD4+ clonotypes crossrecognizing SARS-CoV-2 and common cold coronavirus spike.

Unexposed donor CD4+ T cells date from 2011-2018, before the COVID-19 pandemic. Isolation of CD4+ T cells took place after less than twelve days in culture. Fresh IL-2 medium replaced half the medium on days 3 and 7. The CDR3 length is 13 residues. Trimming took off 1 base at V and 7 bases at J, with 8 bases between the two ends. Germline V CDR1 and CDR2: SEHNR, FQNEAQ (reference sequence). Method: immunoSEQ multiplex PCR; TCRdb's copy keeps in-frame clones and lacks some. Of 15,000 to 20,000 clones in the sample, 74% are singletons; the top ten hold about a fifth. The chain links TRBV7-9 to TRBJ1-5; maybe TRBD1 (5 bases). Sequencing used CD4+ T cells from PBMCs, cultured in vitro. This clonotype was sampled from a human donor in good health. The CDR3, as DNA: TGTGCCAGCAGCTTAGAGGGGTACCAGCCCCAGCATTTT. This codes for CASSLEGYQPQHF.